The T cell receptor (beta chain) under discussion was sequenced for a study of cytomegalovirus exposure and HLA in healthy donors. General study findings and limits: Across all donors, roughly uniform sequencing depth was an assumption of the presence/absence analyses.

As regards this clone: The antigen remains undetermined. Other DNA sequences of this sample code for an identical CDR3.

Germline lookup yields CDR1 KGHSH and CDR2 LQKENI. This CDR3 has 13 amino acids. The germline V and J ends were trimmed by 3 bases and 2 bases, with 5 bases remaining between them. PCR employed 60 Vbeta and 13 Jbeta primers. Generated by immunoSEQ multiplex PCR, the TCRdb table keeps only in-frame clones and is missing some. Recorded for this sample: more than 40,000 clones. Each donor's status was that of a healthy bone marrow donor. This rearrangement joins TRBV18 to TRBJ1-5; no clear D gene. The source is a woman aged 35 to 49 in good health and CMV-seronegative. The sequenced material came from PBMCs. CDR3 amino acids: CASSPAGNQPQHF. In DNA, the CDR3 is TGTGCCAGCTCACCGGCGGGCAATCAGCCCCAGCATTTT.